This T cell receptor (beta chain) was observed in a study of T cells after somatic rescue of genetic block. Sequencing used immunoSEQ multiplex PCR; TCRdb keeps in-frame clones, though not all of them. The data contain tens of thousands of clones, 90% to 97% of them seen just once; the ten biggest clones take up approximately 0.075%. Germline lookup yields CDR1 SGHAT and CDR2 FQNNGV. V shed 5 bases and J shed 5 bases, with 13 bases lying between them. The CDR3 contains 14 residues. The sequencing input was peripheral blood mononuclear cells (PBMCs). This receptor was obtained from a child younger than two. The chain recombines TRBV11-2 with TRBJ2-1; perhaps TRBD2 as D (5 bases). The CDR3 here is CASSPEDGDNEQFF. Written as DNA, the CDR3 is TGTGCCAGCAGCCCAGAGGACGGGGACAATGAGCAGTTCTTC.